The present T cell receptor beta chain was sequenced within a study of blood T cell repertoires in COVID-19 (dated by TCRdb to the early 2020s). At the level of the whole study: Samples covering the acute and convalescent phases of COVID-19 were provided by collaborators in the United States, Italy and Spain. The material from the prospective study consisted of cDNA or gDNA derived from T cells, B-cell-depleted T cells, or PBMCs. The dataset comprised deeply sampled blood TCRbeta repertoires from subjects exposed to, actively infected with, or recovered from COVID-19. The repertoires were made available in a free public database intended to serve as a resource for research on the immune response to SARS-CoV-2. Samples were obtained from the ongoing ImmuneRACE study (first 160 participants) and from over 1,000 subjects provided by 6 global collaborators. The sample metadata nearly always contained a de-identified subject ID, COVID-19 status, age in years and sex. Where available, HLA class I and class II types were obtained from metadata supplied by the sample provider rather than from assay-based typing. Broad study findings and their caveats: The quantity of clinical and demographic metadata differed by source and by participant and was supplied without curation.

In the prospective study, participants were about 18 to 100 years old, resided in about 25 geographic areas of the United States, and were enrolled through a virtual design. To assign participants to cohorts, the prospective study relied on clinical history that participants themselves reported in a screening survey and a study questionnaire. In the prospective study, whole blood, serum and a nasopharyngeal or oropharyngeal swab were collected from each participant by mobile phlebotomists. Additional blood draws and questionnaires over an approximately 2-month period could optionally be provided by prospective study participants. Prospective study blood samples were shipped either frozen or at room temperature before DNA extraction. V is reduced by 6 bases and J by 1 base, leaving a spacing of 7 bases between them. The CDR3 has 11 amino acids, counting the end cysteine and phenylalanine. The retained sequence is limited to the CDR3, 33 bases, with the frame set at the first base. The germline V gene (reference sequence) gives CDR1 as DFQATT and CDR2 as SNEGSKA.

The immunoSEQ Assay, a bias-controlled multiplex PCR, was used to amplify TCRbeta CDR3 regions from genomic DNA. On the authors' methods: Within the assay, amplification of reference gene primers was used to estimate how many nucleated cells each sample contained. To quantify the absolute abundance of each unique TCRbeta CDR3 rearrangement, sequence reads were collapsed and filtered. For each sample, productive Simpson clonality was calculated as the square root of Simpson's diversity index over productive rearrangements. Drawn from immuneACCESS, this table holds only the in-frame rearrangements with V and J called that TCRdb kept. Clones are partly lost; checked studies trace under half to an unresolved V gene and leave the rest unexplained. V and J calls plus clone size are reproduced from that table; the DNA served to infer D and trimming. Within this sample are 200,000 or so clones, with roughly 89% of them counted one time only. Jointly, the top ten make up 3% to 4.5% of the sample.

On this clone: Its antigen is currently not known. Per-nucleotide qualities are absent, and no much larger clonotype sits a single base away. Other nucleotide sequences in the sample specify the same CDR3.

Recombination connected TRBV20-1 to TRBJ2-7; the D region possibly corresponds to TRBD1 (5 bases align). Input material: PBMCs or T cells enriched from blood (not recorded which). The TCR sequence derives from a woman aged 40 to 50 with acute COVID-19. The nucleotides are TGCAGTGCCGGACAATCCTACGAGCAGTACTTC. Translated, this gives CSAGQSYEQYF.